The rows below give T cell receptor beta chains drawn from one sample of a study of cytomegalovirus exposure and HLA in healthy donors. Produced via immunoSEQ multiplex PCR; TCRdb's table is partial and in-frame only. The table lists under 150,000 clones, 81% of them singletons, with 3.9% in the top ten. The sequencing input was PBMCs. These receptors were collected from a woman aged 25 to 45 in good health and CMV-seronegative. CDR3s include the opening cysteine and the closing phenylalanine or tryptophan. Fields, in order: V gene, D gene, J gene, clone size, CDR3 DNA, CDR3 protein. The D gene is left open where the match is weak. For some rows the clone size is stated as once, few or many, or as a class when expanded; others skip it.

>TRBV6-1|NA|TRBJ2-1|few
TGTGCCAGCAAAACCTCAGGGGGGCGCAATGAGCAGTTCTTC
CASKTSGGRNEQFF
>TRBV12-1|NA|TRBJ2-1|once
TGTGCCAGCAGTCCCCGCTTGTTAAGCGGGAGGGCGAATGAGCAGTTCTTC
CASSPRLLSGRANEQFF
>TRBV5-8|NA|TRBJ2-3|NA
TGTGCCAGCAGCGCGGCAGACAGGCCCTCCACAGATACGCAGTATTTT
CASSAADRPSTDTQYF
>TRBV7-2|NA|TRBJ1-5|NA
TGTGCCAGCAGCTTAATAGACAATCAGCCCCAGCATTTT
CASSLIDNQPQHF
>TRBV28|TRBD2|TRBJ2-2|NA
TGTGCCAGCAGTTATCAGCGGGGAAACACCGGGGAGCTGTTTTTT
CASSYQRGNTGELFF
>TRBV7-3|TRBD2|TRBJ2-1|NA
TGTGCCAGCAGCTTGGGACTAGCGGGAGGAAGGAGTGAGCAGTTCTTC
CASSLGLAGGRSEQFF
>TRBV5-1|NA|TRBJ1-5|NA
TGCGCCAGCAGCGTCGAGCCGGGAGAAATGAATCAGCCCCAGCATTTT
CASSVEPGEMNQPQHF
>TRBV7-3|TRBD1|TRBJ2-3|NA
TGTGCCAGCAGCGCTGGACAGGGCCCAGATACGCAGTATTTT
CASSAGQGPDTQYF
>TRBV6-4|TRBD2|TRBJ2-3|NA
TGTGCCAGCAGCCAGACTAGCGGGAGGGCGGATACGCAGTATTTT
CASSQTSGRADTQYF
>TRBV7-9|TRBD2|TRBJ2-1|few
TGTGCCAGCATCGATAGCGGGAGTGGAGGTGGAGAGCAGTTCTTC
CASIDSGSGGGEQFF
>TRBV5-1|NA|TRBJ2-5|NA
TGCGCCAGCAGCTTGGGCCACGGTACGGAGACCCAGTACTTC
CASSLGHGTETQYF
>TRBV19|TRBD2|TRBJ2-7|few
TGTGCCAGTCGATCAACTAGCGGTCACTACGAGCAGTACTTC
CASRSTSGHYEQYF
>TRBV28|NA|TRBJ2-7|NA
TGTGCCAGCAGTTTAAGGTCCAGGATAGGGGGTTACTCCTACGAGCAGTACTTC
CASSLRSRIGGYSYEQYF
>TRBV6-5|TRBD2|TRBJ2-7|NA
TGTGCCAGCAGAGCGGGAGGGAGTGAGCAGTACTTC
CASRAGGSEQYF
>TRBV11-2|TRBD1|TRBJ2-7|NA
TGTGCCAGCAGCTTGGGACAGGGCTCCTCCTACGAGCAGTACTTC
CASSLGQGSSYEQYF
>TRBV5-4|TRBD1|TRBJ2-7|few
TGTGCCAGCAGCTTGGCCACGGGACAGGGCTACGAGCAGTACTTC
CASSLATGQGYEQYF
>TRBV27|NA|TRBJ1-5|NA
TGTGCCAGCAGACGTAGGGGGGGTCAGCCCCAGCATTTT
CASRRRGGQPQHF
>TRBV7-2|TRBD1|TRBJ1-2|NA
TGTGCCAGCAGCCCTGGACAGGCTGCTAACTATGGCTACACCTTC
CASSPGQAANYGYTF
>TRBV7-9|NA|TRBJ1-1|NA
TGTGCCAGCAGCTTAACGGACAGAGATGAAGCTTTCTTT
CASSLTDRDEAFF
>TRBV2|TRBD1|TRBJ2-5|NA
TGTGCCAGCAGGAACAGGGGTAACTTCTGGACCCAGTACTTC
CASRNRGNFWTQYF
>TRBV11-2|TRBD1|TRBJ2-7|once
TGTGCCAGCAGCTTTCCCACCGGGACAGACTACGAGCAGTACTTC
CASSFPTGTDYEQYF
>TRBV30|NA|TRBJ2-7|NA
TGTGCCTGGAGTGGACAGGCCTACGAGCAGTACTTC
CAWSGQAYEQYF
>TRBV4-2|TRBD2|TRBJ2-7|NA
TGTGCCAGCAGCCAAGACCCGGGACTAGCGGGAGTTGCGCAGTACTTC
CASSQDPGLAGVAQYF
>TRBV27|TRBD2|TRBJ2-3|NA
TGTGCCAGCAGTCTGACTAGCGGGATTACGTATTTT
CASSLTSGITYF
>TRBV10-3|TRBD2|TRBJ2-3|NA
TGTGCCATCAGTGATACCGGGACTAGCGGGAGGGTCACAGATACGCAGTATTTT
CAISDTGTSGRVTDTQYF
>TRBV5-1|TRBD1|TRBJ1-1|few
TGCGCCAGCAACAGGGGAGAACAGGAAAAAGCTTTCTTT
CASNRGEQEKAFF
>TRBV6-5|TRBD2|TRBJ2-3|once
TGTGCCAGCAGTTGGGAGACTAGCGGGACGATGAATACGCAGTATTTT
CASSWETSGTMNTQYF
>TRBV28|TRBD1|TRBJ1-3|NA
TGTGCCAGCAGTTTTGGGACAGCGAACTCTGGAAACACCATATATTTT
CASSFGTANSGNTIYF
>TRBV11-1|NA|TRBJ2-3|NA
TGTGCCAGCAGGCGTAGAATTTTAGATACGCAGTATTTT
CASRRRILDTQYF
>TRBV10-3|NA|TRBJ1-1|NA
TGTGCCATCAGGGGTAATTCAGGGGAGGGGAACACTGAAGCTTTCTTT
CAIRGNSGEGNTEAFF
>TRBV7-9|NA|TRBJ2-7|NA
TGTGCCAGCAGCTTAGCGGTGGAGGGGCCCTACGAGCAGTACTTC
CASSLAVEGPYEQYF
>TRBV19|TRBD2|TRBJ2-1|NA
TGTGCCACGGGACTAGCGGGCAACAATGAGCAGTTCTTC
CATGLAGNNEQFF
>TRBV9|TRBD1|TRBJ1-1|NA
TGTGCCAGCAGCGTAGCTACCGGGACAGGGGTTCTGAACACTGAAGCTTTCTTT
CASSVATGTGVLNTEAFF
>TRBV4-1|NA|TRBJ2-1|once
TGCGCCAGCAGCCCCGGTAAGGGAAGAGGGGAGCAGTTCTTC
CASSPGKGRGEQFF
>TRBV11-3|TRBD2|TRBJ2-3|NA
TGTGCCAGCAGCTTGATAGCGGGAGTTAGCACAGATACGCAGTATTTT
CASSLIAGVSTDTQYF
>TRBV19|TRBD1|TRBJ1-5|NA
TGTGCCAGTACCGCCCAGGACAGGCGAGGCAATCAGCCCCAGCATTTT
CASTAQDRRGNQPQHF
>TRBV7-2|NA|TRBJ2-7|NA
TGTGCCAGCAGCTTAGCGTCCTCGTACGAGCAGTACTTC
CASSLASSYEQYF
>TRBV6-1|TRBD1|TRBJ1-2|NA
TGTGCCAGCAGTGAAGATGGACAGGTATATGGCTACACCTTC
CASSEDGQVYGYTF
>TRBV30|TRBD2|TRBJ2-2|NA
TGTGCCTGGAGCGTACCGGGACTAGCGGTATTGAACACCGGGGAGCTGTTTTTT
CAWSVPGLAVLNTGELFF
>TRBV7-9|TRBD2|TRBJ2-3|NA
TGTGCCAGCAGCCCCCGTAGCGGGAGTAGCACAGATACGCAGTATTTT
CASSPRSGSSTDTQYF